These T cell receptor beta chains were read from a single sample in a study of PD-1 blockade in classical Hodgkin lymphoma. Repertoires were generated with immunoSEQ multiplex PCR, while TCRdb's copy carries only in-frame clones and drops some. The sample lists tens of thousands of clones; 65% to 90% were seen once. Sequences were derived from CD4+ T cells from blood, sampled at baseline. All receptors come from a human donor with classical Hodgkin lymphoma. Each CDR3 is given with its conserved first and last residue.

>TRBJ2-3|TRBV5-5
CASSLGGAGGTDTQYF
>TRBJ2-1|TRBV7-2
CASSLAGSSYNEQFF
>TRBJ2-7|TRBV7-2
CASSQSGRARYEQYF
>TRBJ1-2|TRBV21-1
CASQFSGKNTNYGYTF
>TRBJ2-2|TRBV7-2
CASSLRTGQAGELFF
>TRBJ1-1|TRBV5-1
CASSLTAGVKAFF
>TRBJ2-1|TRBV6-5
CASSYQRTSGAGEQFF
>TRBJ2-2|TRBV11-2
CASSLVGGTNTGELFF
>TRBJ2-5|TRBV6-5
CASSSLGETQYF
>TRBJ2-5|TRBV11-2
CASGSAGAETQYF
>TRBJ1-2|TRBV18
CASSPQELFVGYTF